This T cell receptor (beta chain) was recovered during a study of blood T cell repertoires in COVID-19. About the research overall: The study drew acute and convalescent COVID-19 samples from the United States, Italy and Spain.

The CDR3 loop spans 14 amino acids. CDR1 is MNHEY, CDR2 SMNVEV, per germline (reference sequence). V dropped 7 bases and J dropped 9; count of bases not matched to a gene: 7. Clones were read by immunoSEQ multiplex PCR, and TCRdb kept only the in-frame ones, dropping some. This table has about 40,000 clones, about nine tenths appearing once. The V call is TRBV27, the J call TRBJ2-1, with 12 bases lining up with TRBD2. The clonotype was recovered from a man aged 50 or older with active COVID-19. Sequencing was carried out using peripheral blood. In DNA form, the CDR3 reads TGTGCCAGCACCCTAGCGGGAGGGCCTAGTGAGCAGTTCTTC. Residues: CASTLAGGPSEQFF.